The TCR beta chain under discussion was sequenced for a study of OX40 agonist ivuxolimab in advanced cancers. Turning to the study itself: In this trial design, patients received ivuxolimab intravenously at 0.01 to 10 mg/kg every 2 weeks.

V was clipped by 7 bases and J by 4 bases; unmatched bases: 8. CDR3 length equals 15 residues. Germline values: CDR1 SGDLS, CDR2 YYNGEE. Measured with immunoSEQ multiplex PCR; TCRdb has only the in-frame clones, and not every one. The sample lists about 60,000 clones, roughly 92% occurring once. The sequence was collected from an adult with an advanced solid tumor such as melanoma, head and neck, liver or kidney cancer. The chain is built from TRBV9 and TRBJ2-2; 9 bases line up with TRBD2. This specimen was CD4+ or CD8+ T cells sorted from blood, taken in a trial of the OX40 agonist ivuxolimab. CDR3 loop: CASRLADVTTGELFF. CDR3 in DNA: TGTGCCAGCCGACTAGCGGATGTTACCACCGGGGAGCTGTTTTTT.